The 31 T cell receptor beta chains below were found in one sample sequenced in a study of response to subunit inactivated influenza vaccine. TCRdb analysed the RT-PCR reads with MiXCR anew, one entry per CDR3 protein. The sample holds approximately 730,000 distinct CDR3 sequences, over 11% seen once. This material consisted of PBMCs from blood, taken 14 to 15 days before vaccination. The receptors were gathered from a man in his fifties who received an inactivated influenza vaccine.

This chain links TRBV29-1 with TRBJ2-4, with D possibly TRBD1 on 5 matching bases. The CDR3 consists of 13 residues. Germline CDR1 reads SQVTM; CDR2 reads ANQGSEA. Trimming shortened V by 6 bases and J by 3 bases, and 12 bases separated the two germline ends. CDR3 coding DNA: TGCAGCGTAGCAGACAGTTACAAAAACATTCAGTACTTC. Protein: CSVADSYKNIQYF.

This clonotype was observed a few times. V is TRBV28 and J is TRBJ2-1, with 10 bases lining up with TRBD2. Germline CDR1 and CDR2: MDHEN and SYDVKM. CDR3 length equals 15 residues. V lost 5 bases to trimming and J lost 8 bases; unmatched junction nucleotides: 9. The CDR3 protein is CASSISAGGLYEQFF. The CDR3, as DNA: TGTGCCAGCAGTATCTCAGCGGGGGGGCTCTATGAGCAGTTCTTC. The complete variable domain, with remaining parts taken from reference TRBV28 and TRBJ2-1, reads DVKVTQSSRYLVKRTGEKVFLECVQDMDHENMFWYRQDPGLGLRLIYFSYDVKMKEKGDIPEGYSVSREKKERFSLILESASTNQTSMYLCASSISAGGLYEQFFGPGTRLTVL.

This clonotype turned up a few times. The chain combines TRBV5-5 with TRBJ1-1, with 10 bases matching TRBD1. Trimming took 4 bases from V and 0 from J; bases not matched to a gene: 3. The CDR3 is made up of 15 amino acids. Germline V lookup: CDR1 SGHKS, CDR2 YYEKEE (reference sequence). For the CDR3, the DNA is TGTGCCAGCAGCGGGGACAGGGGCATGAACACTGAAGCTTTCTTT. It encodes CASSGDRGMNTEAFF.

The rearrangement uses TRBV4-3 and TRBJ1-6, with D hard to call. This CDR3 comprises 15 residues. Trimming removed 0 bases at V and 10 bases at J, with 13 bases between. Germline V gene data show CDR1 as LGHNA and CDR2 as YSLEER. The CDR3 nucleotides are TGCGCCAGCAGCCAAGATCTAGGCGGGAACTCACCCCTCCACTTT. Amino acids: CASSQDLGGNSPLHF.

The CDR3 reads CASSLYSGGLNEQFF. The CDR3, as DNA: TGTGCCAGCAGTTTATATAGCGGGGGCTTAAATGAGCAGTTCTTC. The chain combines TRBV27 with TRBJ2-1; 9 bases fit TRBD2. The V gene end was trimmed by 1 base and the J gene end by 7 bases; junction bases not matched to a gene: 5. The CDR3 spans 15 residues. Germline CDR1 reads MNHEY; CDR2 reads SMNVEV (reference sequence).

This clonotype has a handful of counts. V gene TRBV27 combines with J gene TRBJ2-4; 8 nucleotides agree with TRBD2. V lost 4 bases to trimming and J lost 9 bases; unmatched junction nucleotides: 11. This CDR3 spans 15 amino acids. CDR1 and CDR2 from the germline V gene are MNHEY and SMNVEV (reference sequence). The DNA of the CDR3 is TGTGCCAGCAGTTCAGGCGGGGCCGGGAGGGCCATTCAGTACTTC. Its translation: CASSSGGAGRAIQYF.

This rearrangement joins TRBV5-1 to TRBJ2-7; D is undetermined. Germline CDR1 reads SGHRS; CDR2 reads YFSETQ. The CDR3 is 15 amino acids. The V gene lost 2 bases and the J gene lost 3 bases, with 15 bases spanning the gap. This CDR3 reads CASSLGPWQDYEQYF. In DNA form, the CDR3 reads TGCGCCAGCAGCTTAGGGCCCTGGCAGGACTACGAGCAGTACTTC. The whole variable domain, remainder taken from reference TRBV5-1 and TRBJ2-7, is KAGVTQTPRYLIKTRGQQVTLSCSPISGHRSVSWYQQTPGQGLQFLFEYFSETQRNKGNFPGRFSGRQFSNSRSEMNVSTLELGDSALYLCASSLGPWQDYEQYFGPGTRLTVT.

V usage is TRBV15 and J usage is TRBJ2-3, with D possibly TRBD2 on 5 matching bases. Trimming pared 0 bases from V and 1 base from J, leaving 11 bases between. Germline assignment: CDR1 LNHNV and CDR2 YYDKDF (reference sequence). CDR3 length equals 16 residues. The CDR3 is CATSRDRGAGTDTQYF. Written as DNA, the CDR3 is TGTGCCACCAGCAGAGATCGGGGAGCGGGCACAGATACGCAGTATTTT.

This clonotype was found a few times. The chain is built from TRBV6-2 or TRBV6-3 and TRBJ1-2; D gene unclear. V was pared by 6 bases and J by 4 bases, with 12 bases between. Germline values: CDR1 MNHEY, CDR2 SVGEGT. CDR3 length: 13 residues. CDR3 sequence reads: CASSQRRSYGYTF. The CDR3 DNA follows: TGTGCCAGCAGCCAACGAAGGTCCTATGGCTACACCTTC.

In this sample, this clonotype turned up a few times. J is TRBJ2-3 and V is TRBV7-6; D may be TRBD2 (6 bases). Trimming shortened V by 5 bases and J by 7 bases, and 13 bases separated the two germline ends. The germline CDR1 and CDR2 sequences are SGHVS and FNYEAQ. The CDR3 sequence is 13 residues long. The CDR3 DNA reads TGTGCCAGCAGCCCTAGCGCGGGGAATACGCAGTATTTT. This translates into CASSPSAGNTQYF.

The table lists this clonotype with a few counts. The V call is TRBV7-6, the J call TRBJ2-5; D may be TRBD1 (5 bases). In germline, CDR1 is SGHVS, CDR2 FNYEAQ. Trimming pared 11 bases from V and 2 bases from J, leaving 15 bases between. CDR3 size: 13 residues. CDR3 sequence: CASQGWEQETQYF. The CDR3 DNA reads TGTGCCTCCCAGGGTTGGGAACAAGAGACCCAGTACTTC.

This clonotype was seen at least ten times. The chain carries TRBV6-5 and TRBJ1-5; D is perhaps TRBD1 (6 bases). Deletions cut 0 bases from V and 5 bases from J, with 11 bases between. CDR1 MNHEY and CDR2 SVGAGI come from the germline V gene. This CDR3 spans 15 amino acids. The CDR3 protein is CASSYSNRGHQPQHF. For the CDR3, the DNA is TGTGCCAGCAGTTACTCGAACCGGGGGCATCAGCCCCAGCATTTT.

The rearrangement joins TRBV5-6 to TRBJ2-2; 7 bases are a match to TRBD2. CDR3 length: 16 residues. With V trimmed by 3 bases and J by 5 bases, 10 bases remained unmatched. Germline V gives CDR1 SGHDT, CDR2 YYEEEE. CDR3 sequence (DNA): TGTGCCAGCAGCTGGGAGGGTAGCCTCGGGACCGGGGAGCTGTTTTTT. Translating it yields CASSWEGSLGTGELFF.

This clonotype occurred a few times. The V call is TRBV20-1, the J call TRBJ2-3; 7 positions agree with TRBD1. Germline V gene lookup returns CDR1 DFQATT and CDR2 SNEGSKA (reference sequence). This CDR3 is built from 15 residues. V lost 1 base, J lost 2 bases, and 6 bases stayed unmatched. Here the CDR3 DNA reads TGCAGTGCTAGAGTTACAGGGGTCAACACAGATACGCAGTATTTT. Translated: CSARVTGVNTDTQYF.

This clonotype was recorded a few times. The chain combines TRBV5-1 with TRBJ2-7, with TRBD1 identical over 7 bases. Looked up from germline, CDR1 is SGHRS and CDR2 is YFSETQ. The CDR3 sequence is 14 residues long. V lost 3 bases and J lost 6; bases outside the gene matches: 9. The CDR3 loop is CASSSGTALTEQYF. The CDR3, as DNA: TGCGCCAGCAGCTCCGGGACAGCGCTAACCGAGCAGTACTTC.

This chain links TRBV7-2 with TRBJ1-2; 8 nucleotides align to TRBD1. The CDR3 consists of 15 residues. Germline lookup yields CDR1 SGHTA and CDR2 FQGNSA. The V and J ends lost 1 base and 4 bases, in that order; junction bases with no gene match: 5. The CDR3, as DNA: TGTGCCAGCAGCTTAGACAGGGGGACTCCCTATGGCTACACCTTC. Its translation: CASSLDRGTPYGYTF.

The chain has TRBV6-1 and TRBJ2-2, with 7 bases that match TRBD2. Germline V gives CDR1 MNHNS, CDR2 SASEGT. The V segment lost 8 bases and the J segment 7 bases; nucleotides outside the gene matches: 13. This CDR3 is built from 15 residues. CDR3 sequence (DNA): TGTGCCAGCGAGCGAAGCGGGGCGGGAAACGGGGAGCTGTTTTTT. Encoded protein: CASERSGAGNGELFF.

The sample holds many counts of this clonotype. The chain has TRBV20-1 and TRBJ2-4, with no clear D. CDR1 DFQATT and CDR2 SNEGSKA come from the germline V gene (reference sequence). This CDR3 is built from 16 residues. V was clipped by 3 bases and J by 9 bases, with 24 bases between them. CDR3 amino acids: CSASSLGSLGLSIQYF. CDR3 bases: TGCAGTGCTAGTTCTCTGGGGTCATTGGGGTTGAGCATTCAGTACTTC.

This clonotype was found a few times. V gene TRBV2 combines with J gene TRBJ2-5; D gene ambiguous. V was trimmed by 11 bases and J by 4 bases, leaving 11 bases between them. Germline assignment: CDR1 SNHLY and CDR2 FYNNEI. The CDR3 covers 11 residues. CDR3 amino acids: CARRTGETQYF. In DNA, the CDR3 is TGTGCCCGAAGGACGGGAGAGACCCAGTACTTC.

This clonotype has more than one count but fewer than ten. The V and J genes are TRBV7-9 and TRBJ2-3; possible D gene TRBD2, 6 bases. This CDR3 is built from 16 residues. V lost 5 bases, J lost 4 bases, and 19 bases lay in between. From germline, CDR1 is SEHNR and CDR2 FQNEAQ (reference sequence). The CDR3 DNA is TGTGCCAGCAGCCCTCAACCGACTAGTAAGCCAGATACGCAGTATTTT. Amino acid sequence: CASSPQPTSKPDTQYF. The entire variable domain, with the rest obtained from reference TRBV7-9 and TRBJ2-3, is as follows: DTGVSQNPRHKITKRGQNVTFRCDPISEHNRLYWYRQTLGQGPEFLTYFQNEAQLEKSRLLSDRFSAERPKGSFSTLEIQRTEQGDSAMYLCASSPQPTSKPDTQYFGPGTRLTVL.

This clonotype was observed many times. The V gene is TRBV7-2, the J gene TRBJ2-5; D is ambiguous. Trimming stripped 2 bases from V and 5 bases from J, with 3 bases between. The germline V gene encodes CDR1 SGHTA and CDR2 FQGNSA. The CDR3 consists of 11 residues. As DNA, the CDR3 is TGTGCCAGCAGCTTATGGGAGACCCAGTACTTC. Protein product: CASSLWETQYF.

This chain joins TRBV3-1 and TRBJ1-1, with a possible D match to TRBD1 (5 bases). The CDR3 is made up of 15 amino acids. CDR1 is LGHDT and CDR2 is YNNKEL in the germline V gene (reference sequence). Trimming cost V 5 bases and J 3 bases, with 16 bases left between them. This CDR3 is CASSGTGTRDTEAFF. CDR3 coding DNA: TGTGCCAGCAGCGGGACCGGGACTCGCGACACTGAAGCTTTCTTT.

This clonotype appeared a few times. CDR3 coding DNA: TGTGCCAGCAGCGCAGAGAACACCTACGAGCAGTACTTC. Translation: CASSAENTYEQYF. This chain links TRBV7-9 with TRBJ2-7; D gene ambiguous. The CDR3 is made up of 13 amino acids. V was pared by 5 bases and J by 2 bases, with 10 bases between. Germline V CDR1 and CDR2: SEHNR, FQNEAQ (reference sequence).

In this sample, this clonotype turned up a few times. This rearrangement joins TRBV7-9 to TRBJ2-3; 7 nucleotides line up with TRBD2. The CDR3 sequence is 15 residues long. Germline CDR1 SEHNR, CDR2 FQNEAQ (reference sequence). Trimming at V came to 5 bases and at J to 2 bases, leaving 7 bases not matched to a gene. CDR3 DNA: TGTGCCAGCAGCAGCGGGACTCTACTCACAGATACGCAGTATTTT. This codes for CASSSGTLLTDTQYF. Using reference TRBV7-9 and TRBJ2-3 for the parts outside the CDR3, the full variable domain is DTGVSQNPRHKITKRGQNVTFRCDPISEHNRLYWYRQTLGQGPEFLTYFQNEAQLEKSRLLSDRFSAERPKGSFSTLEIQRTEQGDSAMYLCASSSGTLLTDTQYFGPGTRLTVL.

This clonotype has only a few counts. V gene TRBV6-5 combines with J gene TRBJ2-5; 10 nucleotides match TRBD2. V shed 2 bases and J 6 bases; nucleotides not matched to a gene: 6. CDR3 size: 15 residues. In germline, CDR1 is MNHEY, CDR2 SVGAGI. The CDR3 nucleotides are TGTGCCAGCAGTTACGGCTCTAGCGGGAGTAAGACCCAGTACTTC. Translating it yields CASSYGSSGSKTQYF.

V gene TRBV7-2 combines with J gene TRBJ1-6; possible D gene TRBD1, 5 bases. With 5 bases removed from V and 10 bases from J, the gap between germline ends came to 15 bases. Per germline, CDR1 SGHTA and CDR2 FQGNSA. The CDR3 is made up of 14 amino acids. The CDR3 DNA is TGTGCCAGCAGCCCCGGGACCGAGGAGTCACCCCTCCACTTT. It specifies CASSPGTEESPLHF.

This clonotype appeared a few times. This sequence joins TRBV4-2 and TRBJ1-5; no definite D call. Trimming removed 0 bases at V and 4 bases at J, with 7 bases between. The CDR3 has 14 residues. The germline gives CDR1 LGHNA, CDR2 YNFKEQ. The CDR3 DNA follows: TGTGCCAGCAGCCAAGATGGAGGTAATCAGCCCCAGCATTTT. Its protein product is CASSQDGGNQPQHF.

The genes are TRBV10-3 and TRBJ1-6, with D maybe TRBD1 (6 bases). Trimming left V 2 bases short and J 10 bases short, with 18 bases between. The germline V gene encodes CDR1 ENHRY and CDR2 SYGVKD. The CDR3 sequence is 16 residues long. The CDR3 is CAISERGVSYGSPLHF. CDR3 DNA: TGTGCCATCAGTGAGAGGGGGGTTTCGTATGGGTCACCCCTCCACTTT.

This chain uses TRBV11-2 with TRBJ1-3; a weak D match, TRBD1 (5 bases). This CDR3 contains 17 residues. With 2 bases removed from V and 1 base from J, the gap between germline ends came to 15 bases. CDR1 SGHAT and CDR2 FQNNGV come from the germline V gene. The CDR3 DNA is TGTGCCAGCAGCTTATTATCGCGGGGCCCGTCTGGAAACACCATATATTTT. This sequence encodes CASSLLSRGPSGNTIYF. Based on the CDR3 plus reference TRBV11-2 and TRBJ1-3, the full variable domain is EAGVAQSPRYKIIEKRQSVAFWCNPISGHATLYWYQQILGQGPKLLIQFQNNGVVDDSQLPKDRFSAERLKGVDSTLKIQPAKLEDSAVYLCASSLLSRGPSGNTIYFGEGSWLTVV.

The sample holds many counts of this clonotype. The V and J genes are TRBV3-1 and TRBJ2-1; 9 nucleotides agree with TRBD1. The CDR3 spans 13 residues. Per the germline V gene, CDR1 is LGHDT and CDR2 is YNNKEL (reference sequence). The V segment lost 2 bases and the J segment 14 bases; nucleotides outside the gene matches: 7. As DNA, the CDR3 is TGTGCCAGCAGCCAAACAGGGGGCGCAATGGAGTTCTTC. This sequence encodes CASSQTGGAMEFF.

There are many counts of this clonotype. J is TRBJ2-7 and V is TRBV5-1; D remains unclear. This CDR3 spans 11 amino acids. V lost 4 bases and J 6 bases, leaving 8 bases between the germline ends. Germline V lookup: CDR1 SGHRS, CDR2 YFSETQ. CDR3 nucleotides: TGCGCCAGCAGCCTCAGTCCCGAGCAGTACTTC. Translating gives CASSLSPEQYF.